A selection of T cell receptor beta chains follows, all from one sample in a study of patients and donors after allogeneic stem cell transplantation. TCRdb recomputed calls from the RT-PCR reads with MiXCR, one row per CDR3 protein. The sample shows 150,000 to 250,000 distinct CDR3 sequences, around 41% of them seen only once. The sequencing sample was made of blood, either unsorted or a sorted T cell fraction (not recorded which). These receptors came from a human donor who was either an allogeneic HSCT recipient or a stem cell or donor lymphocyte infusion donor (not recorded which). It is not recorded whose cells these are; they may come from a transplant donor. Both conserved end residues are trimmed from each CDR3. A clone size is listed for some rows: how often the clone was seen (once, few, many), or a class if it is expanded.

clone size,V gene,J gene,CDR3 protein
NA,TRBV7-9,TRBJ1-4,ASSAGEIEPGREKLF
NA,TRBV6-5,TRBJ1-2,ASSPTGNLGYT
few,TRBV29-1,TRBJ2-1,SVAQSNNEQF
few,TRBV12-3/TRBV12-4,TRBJ2-7,ASSLGDRNYEQY
NA,TRBV4-3,TRBJ2-1,ASSQGEWSSSYNEQF
NA,TRBV6-5,TRBJ1-1,ASSYSGGPQTEAF
NA,TRBV27,TRBJ1-4,ASSLRAGTVNEKLF
NA,TRBV9,TRBJ2-2,ASSVLQGVEITGELF
NA,TRBV2,TRBJ2-1,ASTDRYSGSSYNEQF
few,TRBV29-1,TRBJ2-7,SVRGEVVEGEQY
NA,TRBV2,TRBJ2-4,ASSEGWRDNIQY
NA,TRBV10-3,TRBJ2-5,AISELQGPLATQY
few,TRBV21-1,TRBJ1-5,ASRPRDRVSNQPQH
NA,TRBV25-1,TRBJ2-1,ASLTESGEQF
NA,TRBV6-5,TRBJ2-1,ASSHRAGQGGYEQF
NA,TRBV7-3,TRBJ1-6,ASSPGLLLNSPLH
NA,TRBV6-2/TRBV6-3,TRBJ1-5,ASVSGGNGNQPQH
few,TRBV6-2/TRBV6-3,TRBJ1-5,ASKQGGQPQH
NA,TRBV5-6,TRBJ1-5,ASSLGTNSNQPQH
NA,TRBV3-1,TRBJ1-5,ASSQGWGQSYSNQPQH
NA,TRBV9,TRBJ1-3,ASSGQSSGNTIY
NA,TRBV7-2,TRBJ2-3,ASSFSGPRLTDTQY
NA,TRBV6-5,TRBJ2-7,ASPLTGFSYEQY
NA,TRBV4-3,TRBJ2-7,ASSPAGTSGSYEQY
NA,TRBV6-2/TRBV6-3,TRBJ2-5,ASSYAVWAKETQY
NA,TRBV4-2,TRBJ2-7,ASSPLGGGYEQY
NA,TRBV12-3/TRBV12-4,TRBJ2-5,ASSEGSYQETQY
NA,TRBV9,TRBJ2-2,ASSFAIGELF
few,TRBV11-2,TRBJ1-6,ASSPRGSAGGSPLH
NA,TRBV5-1,TRBJ2-7,ASTETVTSYEQY
NA,TRBV6-5,TRBJ1-5,ASSYGRTHQPQH
NA,TRBV6-4,TRBJ1-5,ASSDSPREGPQH
many,TRBV12-3/TRBV12-4,TRBJ2-1,ASSLGLAGGNEQF
NA,TRBV30,TRBJ1-5,AWSAGQGGNQPQH
few,TRBV27,TRBJ1-5,ASSGEPGVRPQH
NA,TRBV7-2,TRBJ2-3,ASSRSRTRANTQY
few,TRBV11-1,TRBJ1-3,ASSLDTFSGNTIY
few,TRBV27,TRBJ1-1,ASSLPPNQGTMNTEAF
many,TRBV4-3,TRBJ1-2,ASSPQGGWDYGYT
NA,TRBV20-1,TRBJ2-7,SAPLAGTYEQY
NA,TRBV5-6,TRBJ1-2,ASSLMGGATYGYT
NA,TRBV20-1,TRBJ2-1,SAPGGTSKYNEQF
NA,TRBV4-2,TRBJ2-7,ASSQDLGLVFEQY
few,TRBV29-1,TRBJ1-2,SVDSANYGYT
NA,TRBV5-8,TRBJ2-7,ASSSPGLAGVEQY